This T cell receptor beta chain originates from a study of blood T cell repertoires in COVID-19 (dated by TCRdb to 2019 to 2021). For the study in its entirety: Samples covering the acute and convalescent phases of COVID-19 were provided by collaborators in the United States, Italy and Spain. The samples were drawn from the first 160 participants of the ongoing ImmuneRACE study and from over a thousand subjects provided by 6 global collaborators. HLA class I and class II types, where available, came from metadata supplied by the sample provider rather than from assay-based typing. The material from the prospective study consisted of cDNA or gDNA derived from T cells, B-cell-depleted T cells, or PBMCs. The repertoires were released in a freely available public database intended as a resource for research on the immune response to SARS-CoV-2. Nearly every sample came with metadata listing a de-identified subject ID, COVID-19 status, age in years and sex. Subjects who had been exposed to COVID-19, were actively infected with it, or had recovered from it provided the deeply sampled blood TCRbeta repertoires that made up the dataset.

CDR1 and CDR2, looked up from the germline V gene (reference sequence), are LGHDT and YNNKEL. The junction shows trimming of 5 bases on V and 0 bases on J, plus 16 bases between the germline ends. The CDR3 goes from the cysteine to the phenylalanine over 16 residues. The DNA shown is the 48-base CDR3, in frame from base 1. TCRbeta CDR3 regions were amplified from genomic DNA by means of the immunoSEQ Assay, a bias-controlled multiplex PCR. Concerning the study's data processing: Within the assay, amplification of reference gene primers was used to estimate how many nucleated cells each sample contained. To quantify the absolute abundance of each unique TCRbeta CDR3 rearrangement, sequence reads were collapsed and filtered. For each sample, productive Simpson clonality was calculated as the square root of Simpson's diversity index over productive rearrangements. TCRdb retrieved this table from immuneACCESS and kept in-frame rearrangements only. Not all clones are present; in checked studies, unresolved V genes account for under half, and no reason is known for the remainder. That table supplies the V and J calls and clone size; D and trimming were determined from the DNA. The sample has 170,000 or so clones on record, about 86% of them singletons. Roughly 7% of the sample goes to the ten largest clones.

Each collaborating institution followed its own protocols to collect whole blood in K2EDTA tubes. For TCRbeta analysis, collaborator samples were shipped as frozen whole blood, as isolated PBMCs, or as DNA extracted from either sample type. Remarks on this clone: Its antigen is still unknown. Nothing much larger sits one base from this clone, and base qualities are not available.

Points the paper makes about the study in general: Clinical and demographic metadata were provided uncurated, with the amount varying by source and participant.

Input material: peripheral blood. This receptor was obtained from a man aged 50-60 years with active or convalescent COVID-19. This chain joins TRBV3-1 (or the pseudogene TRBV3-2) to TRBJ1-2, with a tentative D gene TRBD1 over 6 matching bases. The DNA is TGTGCCAGCAGCGATTTCGGGGGGCGGACTAACTATGGCTACACCTTC. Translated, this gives CASSDFGGRTNYGYTF.